This T cell receptor (beta chain) was identified in a study of T cell repertoires and HLA-DP antigens. Untouched CD4+ T cells were isolated by negative selection, averaging roughly 98% purity. The CDR3 totals 16 residues. The V gene lost 1 base and the J gene lost 4 bases, with 17 bases spanning the gap. A remark on this clone: What it binds is unknown.

TCRdb keeps only in-frame clones here, not all; method: immunoSEQ multiplex PCR. The sample lists around 110,000 clones; around 93% were seen once. The source of this sequence is a woman aged 18-35 years in good health and CMV-seronegative. The rearrangement links TRBV23-1 to TRBJ2-7, with D perhaps matching TRBD2 (5 bases). TRBV23-1 qualifies as an ORF whose function is uncertain. The specimen was CD4+ T cells from PBMCs. This CDR3 is CASSQLCQRRGYEQYV. CDR3 nucleotide sequence: TGCGCCAGCAGTCAATTATGCCAGAGGAGAGGGTACGAGCAGTACGTC.